A single sample gave rise to the 5 T cell receptor beta chains below, sequenced in a study of naive and memory T cell subsets (dated by TCRdb to the late 2010s). The library was prepared using 5' RACE. The sequencer was an Illumina MiSeq. The ligated cDNA was amplified by four rounds of PCR, in which nested alpha and beta constant region primers were used together with the SP2 primer. TCRdb passed the public sequencing reads through fastp at Q25 and MiXCR, retaining productive beta sequences. Each CDR3 protein appears once, grouped with its most common genes and DNA. This sample holds about 48,000 distinct CDR3 sequences; approximately 4.5% were observed only once. In total, the top ten clones hold under 0.95% of the sample. The study reported a robust and sensitive protocol to amplify, sequence and analyze TCRs, based on 3' ligation of a UMI-containing oligonucleotide to TCR cDNA. Receptors originate from a female donor in good health.

As for this clonotype: With a much larger clone just one base away, this may be a read error. V usage is TRBV19 and J usage is TRBJ2-2; D gene uncertain. The V gene lost 2 bases and the J gene lost 1 base, with 17 bases spanning the gap. The germline gives CDR1 LNHDA, CDR2 SQIVND (reference sequence). The CDR3 sequence is 18 residues long. The CDR3 DNA follows: TGTGCCAGTAGTATACCGGCCGAGGCGGAAATGAACACCGGGGAGCTGTTTTTT. Residues: CASSIPAEAEMNTGELFF.

V and J are TRBV28 and TRBJ1-6, with D unclear. Germline V gene sequence: CDR1 MDHEN, CDR2 SYDVKM. This CDR3 spans 14 amino acids. V was clipped by 3 bases and J by 10 bases, with 13 bases between them. CDR3 sequence (DNA): TGTGCCAGCAGTTTGGGCAGGCCATACTCACCCCTCCACTTT. This sequence encodes CASSLGRPYSPLHF.

In its sample, this clonotype was seen a few times. The gene calls are TRBV5-4 and TRBJ2-5, with D perhaps matching TRBD1 (5 bases). V lost 0 bases, J lost 2 bases, and 5 bases lay in between. The CDR3 is 13 residues long. Germline V gives CDR1 SGHNT, CDR2 YYREEE (reference sequence). CDR3: CASSLDRQETQYF. The DNA for the CDR3 is TGTGCCAGCAGCTTGGACAGGCAAGAGACCCAGTACTTC.

This clonotype was picked up many times. The chain combines TRBV11-2 with TRBJ1-3; 7 positions match TRBD1. This CDR3 has 17 amino acids. Germline V gene data show CDR1 as SGHAT and CDR2 as FQNNGV. The trim removed 8 bases at V and 0 bases at J, leaving 13 bases unmatched. CDR3 in DNA: TGTGCCAGCCACGGACAGGTCCACACTACCTCTGGAAACACCATATATTTT. Translating gives CASHGQVHTTSGNTIYF.

This clonotype was counted many times. The rearrangement uses TRBV18 and TRBJ2-2; 10 bases agree with TRBD2. The CDR3 runs to 15 residues. The ends lost 1 base at V and 4 bases at J; junction bases unmatched: 0. Germline V lookup: CDR1 KGHSH, CDR2 LQKENI. CDR3 DNA: TGTGCCAGCTCACCACTAGCGGGAGGCACCGGGGAGCTGTTTTTT. It yields the protein CASSPLAGGTGELFF.